These 20 T cell receptor beta chains were all obtained from the same sample, sequenced in a study of siplizumab effects on memory and regulatory T cells. Produced via immunoSEQ multiplex PCR; TCRdb's table is partial and in-frame only. The repertoire includes about 100,000 clones, around 92% of them detected once, and 0.14% to 0.15% sits in the top ten. The sample comprised CD4+ T cells sorted from blood. Receptor source: a human donor in good health.

The chain links TRBV18 to TRBJ1-5; D gene ambiguous. Germline CDR1 and CDR2: KGHSH and LQKENI. This CDR3 has 13 amino acids. Trimming removed 6 bases from V and 0 bases from J, with 6 bases in between. The CDR3 DNA is TGTGCCAGCTCGCAATATAGCAATCAGCCCCAGCATTTT. Translation gives CASSQYSNQPQHF.

This rearrangement joins TRBV27 to TRBJ1-2, with D unresolved. CDR1 is MNHEY and CDR2 is SMNVEV in the germline V gene (reference sequence). This CDR3 contains 16 residues. Between the trimmed V and J ends, which lost 5 bases and 0 bases, there was a span of 16 bases. CDR3 in DNA: TGTGCCAGCAGTAGCCTTGAGGACTTAGCTAACTATGGCTACACCTTC. Amino acids: CASSSLEDLANYGYTF.

Of note for this clone: The germline gene is not matched at one end of the junction; a read error may be the cause. The J gene is TRBJ2-7, the V gene TRBV6-5; D gene uncertain. The germline CDR1 and CDR2 sequences are MNHEY and SVGAGI. The length of the CDR3 is 14 residues. In nucleotides, the CDR3 is TGTGCCAGCAGTTACTCGACCGGGTCCTCCGAGCAGTACTTC. It specifies CASSYSTGSSEQYF.

This rearrangement joins TRBV7-9 to TRBJ1-1; TRBD1 might be the D (6 bases). Germline-derived CDR1 and CDR2 are SEHNR and FQNEAQ (reference sequence). This CDR3 has 16 amino acids. V lost 5 bases and J lost 0, with 16 bases in between. Here the CDR3 reads CASSTTQGPMNTEAFF. For the CDR3, the DNA is TGTGCCAGCAGCACTACACAGGGACCCATGAACACTGAAGCTTTCTTT.

The V and J genes are TRBV10-3 and TRBJ1-5; 7 bases are a match to TRBD1. The germline V gene encodes CDR1 ENHRY and CDR2 SYGVKD. The CDR3 covers 13 residues. The V gene end was trimmed by 9 bases and the J gene end by 4 bases; junction bases not matched to a gene: 6. The CDR3 here is CAIRQGLNQPQHF. CDR3 bases: TGTGCCATTAGACAGGGACTGAATCAGCCCCAGCATTTT.

The chain links TRBV5-4 to TRBJ1-2; perhaps TRBD1 as D (6 bases). There are 13 residues in the CDR3. V was shortened by 3 bases and J by 4 bases, with 10 bases between the two germline ends. CDR1 and CDR2 from the germline V gene are SGHNT and YYREEE (reference sequence). The CDR3 DNA reads TGTGCCAGCAGCTCCGTGGACAGCTATGGCTACACCTTC. It yields the protein CASSSVDSYGYTF. Complete variable domain (other parts from reference TRBV5-4 and TRBJ1-2): ETGVTQSPTHLIKTRGQQVTLRCSSQSGHNTVSWYQQALGQGPQFIFQYYREEENGRGNFPPRFSGLQFPNYSSELNVNALELDDSALYLCASSSVDSYGYTFGSGTRLTVV.

The J gene is TRBJ2-5, the V gene TRBV30; no definite D call. The end of the DNA is better explained by TRBJ2-7, so the J call may be wrong. Germline V gene sequence: CDR1 GTSNPN, CDR2 SVGIG (reference sequence). The CDR3 contains 12 residues. Here the CDR3 reads CAWSWDSYEQYF. The CDR3 coding sequence is TGTGCCTGGAGTTGGGATTCCTACGAGCAGTACTTC.

The chain joins TRBV10-2 to TRBJ2-7; 8 nucleotides agree with TRBD2. Unmatched junction bases numbered 0, after V lost 2 bases and J lost 3 bases. This CDR3 has 13 amino acids. Germline V gives CDR1 WSHSY, CDR2 SAAADI. CDR3 in amino acids: CASSEAGGYEQYF. Written as DNA, the CDR3 is TGCGCCAGCAGTGAGGCGGGGGGCTACGAGCAGTACTTC.

The chain links TRBV19 to TRBJ2-7; 7 bases are a match to TRBD2. J was trimmed by 5 bases and V by 3 bases; bases with no gene match: 10. From germline, CDR1 is LNHDA and CDR2 SQIVND (reference sequence). The CDR3 has 15 residues. CDR3 DNA sequence: TGTGCCAGTAGTATTGGGGGGGTGAGGGCCCACGAGCAGTACTTC. It yields the protein CASSIGGVRAHEQYF.

This chain links TRBV5-1 with TRBJ2-2, with TRBD1 identical over 10 bases. The CDR3 loop spans 15 amino acids. Per the germline V gene, CDR1 is SGHRS and CDR2 is YFSETQ. Germline trimming cut 5 bases from V and 3 bases from J; bases unmatched to any gene: 4. The CDR3 reads CASSGDRGYTGELFF. The CDR3 nucleotides are TGCGCCAGCAGTGGGGACAGGGGATACACCGGGGAGCTGTTTTTT.

This chain uses TRBV5-1 with TRBJ2-2; D is unresolved. Trimming took 4 bases from V and 7 from J, leaving 5 bases between them. Germline V lookup: CDR1 SGHRS, CDR2 YFSETQ. This CDR3 contains 11 residues. The CDR3 bases are TGCGCCAGCAGCGAGAGCGGGGAGCTGTTTTTT. Its protein product is CASSESGELFF.

CDR3 DNA sequence: TGTGCCAGCAGTTTAAGGGGGGCTTGGGGCTACACCTTC. It yields the protein CASSLRGAWGYTF. The chain employs TRBV28 and TRBJ1-2, with a possible D match to TRBD1 (6 bases). Germline values: CDR1 MDHEN, CDR2 SYDVKM. The V gene lost 2 bases and the J gene lost 8 bases, with 12 bases spanning the gap. This CDR3 comprises 13 residues.

The rearrangement joins TRBV7-9 to TRBJ2-3, with TRBD1 matching over 7 bases. This CDR3 is built from 15 residues. J gave up 2 bases and V 1 base, and 3 bases lay outside the gene matches. CDR1 SEHNR and CDR2 FQNEAQ come from the germline V gene (reference sequence). CDR3 in amino acids: CASSLGDSHTDTQYF. The DNA of the CDR3 is TGTGCCAGCAGCTTAGGGGACAGCCACACAGATACGCAGTATTTT.

This clone showed up just once. This sequence joins TRBV7-9 and TRBJ2-5, with D maybe TRBD2 (6 bases). CDR3 size: 14 residues. The V end lost 5 bases, the J end lost 1 base, and 11 bases lay between the germline ends. The germline CDR1 and CDR2 sequences are SEHNR and FQNEAQ (reference sequence). The DNA of the CDR3 is TGTGCCAGCAGCCCCACGGGAGTCCAAGAGACCCAGTACTTC. It specifies CASSPTGVQETQYF.

The chain combines TRBV23-1 with TRBJ2-7, with 8 bases lining up with TRBD2. TRBV23-1 is an ORF, and what it does is uncertain. The CDR3 extends over 15 amino acids. The trim removed 8 bases at V and 0 bases at J, leaving 9 bases unmatched. CDR3 nucleotides: TGCGCCAGCCCCGGGAGGGCAGAGAGCTCCTACGAGCAGTACTTC. Encoded protein: CASPGRAESSYEQYF.

This clone showed up just once. V usage is TRBV5-1 and J usage is TRBJ2-7; 7 bases agree with TRBD1. CDR1 SGHRS and CDR2 YFSETQ come from the germline V gene. The CDR3 has 14 residues. Germline trimming cut 4 bases from V and 6 bases from J; bases unmatched to any gene: 10. CDR3 amino acids: CASSAEGAPLEQYF. The CDR3 DNA sequence: TGCGCCAGCAGCGCCGAGGGGGCTCCCCTCGAGCAGTACTTC.

The V gene is TRBV5-1, the J gene TRBJ2-3, with no clear D. This CDR3 is 12 amino acids long. CDR1 SGHRS and CDR2 YFSETQ come from the germline V gene. V lost 4 bases, J lost 6 bases, and 9 bases lay in between. The CDR3 here is CASSPTGDTQYF. CDR3 nucleotides: TGCGCCAGCAGCCCGACTGGGGATACGCAGTATTTT.

The V and J genes are TRBV7-2 and TRBJ1-1; D might be TRBD1 (6 bases). CDR1 is SGHTA and CDR2 is FQGNSA in the germline V gene. V was shortened by 0 bases and J by 5 bases, with 13 bases between the two germline ends. The CDR3 is 15 residues long. The DNA of the CDR3 is TGTGCCAGCAGCTTAGCCGGCAGGGGAGGGACTGAAGCTTTCTTT. Its translation: CASSLAGRGGTEAFF. The complete variable domain, with remaining parts taken from reference TRBV7-2 and TRBJ1-1, reads GAGVSQSPSNKVTEKGKDVELRCDPISGHTALYWYRQSLGQGLEFLIYFQGNSAPDKSGLPSDRFSAERTGGSVSTLTIQRTQQEDSAVYLCASSLAGRGGTEAFFGQGTRLTVV.

The chain recombines TRBV4-2 with TRBJ1-4, with a tentative D call TRBD1 (6 bases). Deletions cut 0 bases from V and 7 bases from J, with 12 bases between. The CDR3 runs 15 residues. The germline CDR1 and CDR2 sequences are LGHNA and YNFKEQ. The CDR3 loop reads CASSQERGQGEKLFF. The CDR3 DNA reads TGTGCCAGCAGCCAAGAACGGGGGCAGGGTGAAAAACTGTTTTTT.

CDR3 bases: TGTGCCAGCAGCTTAGTGAGCAGGGTCGAAGAGACCCAGTACTTC. Amino acids: CASSLVSRVEETQYF. The chain links TRBV7-9 to TRBJ2-5; possibly TRBD1 for D (5 bases). Trimming cost V 1 base and J 3 bases, with 12 bases left between them. The CDR3 is 15 residues long. Germline V gene lookup returns CDR1 SEHNR and CDR2 FQNEAQ (reference sequence). The full variable domain, rest sourced from reference TRBV7-9 and TRBJ2-5, is DTGVSQNPRHKITKRGQNVTFRCDPISEHNRLYWYRQTLGQGPEFLTYFQNEAQLEKSRLLSDRFSAERPKGSFSTLEIQRTEQGDSAMYLCASSLVSRVEETQYFGPGTRLLVL.